This T cell receptor beta chain comes out of a study of cytomegalovirus exposure and HLA in healthy donors. Study observations and caveats: Accounts indicate the classifier identified cytomegalovirus status with strong specificity and sensitivity. The study recorded over 150 TCR beta chains that were cytomegalovirus-associated. In vitro testing confirmed a few CMV-associated chains as specific for CMV antigens.

TCRdb keeps only in-frame clones here, not all; method: immunoSEQ multiplex PCR. The repertoire holds 100,000 to 150,000 clones, with about 88% as singletons. This clone was recorded only once. What it binds is unknown. With 2 bases removed from V and 3 bases from J, the gap between germline ends came to 13 bases. CDR3 length: 15 residues. CDR1 and CDR2 from the germline V gene are SGHRS and YFSETQ. Material: PBMCs. This receptor was obtained from a man younger than 45 in good health and CMV-seronegative. The genes are TRBV5-1 and TRBJ2-3, with D tentatively TRBD1 (5 bases). CDR3 loop: CASSFEDRDTDTQYF. DNA for the CDR3: TGCGCCAGCAGCTTCGAAGACAGAGATACAGATACGCAGTATTTT.